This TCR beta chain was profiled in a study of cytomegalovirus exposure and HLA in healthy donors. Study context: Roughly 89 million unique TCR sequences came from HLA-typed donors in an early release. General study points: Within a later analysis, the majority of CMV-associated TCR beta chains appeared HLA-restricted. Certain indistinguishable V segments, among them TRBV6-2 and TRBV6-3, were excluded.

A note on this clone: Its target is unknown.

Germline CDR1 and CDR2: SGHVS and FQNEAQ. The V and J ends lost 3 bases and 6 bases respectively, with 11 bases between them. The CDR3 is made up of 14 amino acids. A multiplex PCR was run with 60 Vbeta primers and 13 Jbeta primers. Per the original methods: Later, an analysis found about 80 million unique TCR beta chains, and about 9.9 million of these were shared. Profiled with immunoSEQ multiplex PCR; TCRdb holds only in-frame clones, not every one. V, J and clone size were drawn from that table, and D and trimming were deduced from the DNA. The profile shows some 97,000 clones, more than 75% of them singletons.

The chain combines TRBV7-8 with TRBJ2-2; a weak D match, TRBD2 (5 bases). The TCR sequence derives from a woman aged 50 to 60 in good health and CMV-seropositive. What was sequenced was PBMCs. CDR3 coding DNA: TGTGCCAGCAGCTTTTCCCCGAGGGCCGGGGAGCTGTTTTTT. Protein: CASSFSPRAGELFF.